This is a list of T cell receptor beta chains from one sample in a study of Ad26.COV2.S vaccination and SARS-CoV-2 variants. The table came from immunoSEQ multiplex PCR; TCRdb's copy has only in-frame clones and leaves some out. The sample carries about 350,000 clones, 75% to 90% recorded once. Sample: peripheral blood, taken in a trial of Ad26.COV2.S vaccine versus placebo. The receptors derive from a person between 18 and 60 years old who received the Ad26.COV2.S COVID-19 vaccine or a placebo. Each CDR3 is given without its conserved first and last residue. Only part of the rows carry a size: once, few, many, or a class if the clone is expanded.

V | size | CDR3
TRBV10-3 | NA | AIQGDPNEQF
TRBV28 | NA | ASSWGLGGYGGYT
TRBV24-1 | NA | ATSRSGGGETQY
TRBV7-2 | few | ASSHETGGLYEQY
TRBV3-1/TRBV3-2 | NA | ASSRTPANTEAF
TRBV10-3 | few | AIRATSGRQGSWYNEQF
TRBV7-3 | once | ASSLKGQGTTGELF
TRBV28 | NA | ASSIDSNQPQH
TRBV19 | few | ASTSPGTSNEKLF
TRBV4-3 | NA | ASSPLVSSEQY
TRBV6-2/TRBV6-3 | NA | ASSYVDPYYGYT
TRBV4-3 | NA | ASSQDRLHREGYT
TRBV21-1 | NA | ASSKMTLCYYRGYSYEQY
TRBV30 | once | AWSTSETQY
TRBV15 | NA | ATSSWGATEQF
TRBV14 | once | ASSPTQGAREQY
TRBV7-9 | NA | ASSLTVSSGTDTQY
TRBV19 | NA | ASSTGTTNTGELF